This T cell receptor (beta chain) was recovered during a study of molecular identifiers for immune sequencing clone quantification. For the study at large: In replicates, the authors split RNA from approximately 22,000 or 94,000 naive CD8 cells five ways and sequenced four.

General study results and limits: For effector cells, clones above 20 RNA copies held over 98% of molecules; for naive cells, under 1%.

Sorting was used to obtain naive CD8 T cells (CD8+CD4-CCR7+CD45RA+). Deletions cut 4 bases from V and 0 bases from J, with 13 bases between. The CDR3 loop spans 15 amino acids. The germline CDR1 and CDR2 sequences are LGHNA and YNFKEQ. Preparation of the bulk TCR libraries relied on previously described methods and listed TCR primers. Each CDR3 protein is one row after TCRdb ran MiXCR on the PCR reads. This sample has about 100,000 distinct CDR3 sequences; over 20% occur once, and the top ten carry roughly 1%. The table lists this clonotype with many counts. Its target is not known. This sequence originates from a human donor in good health. Some libraries in this study had Jurkat cell RNA spiked in. The rearrangement links TRBV4-2 to TRBJ2-7, with D unclear. Sequencing was carried out using naive CD8+ T cells from blood, with Jurkat cell RNA spiked in. Subset defined: FACS-sorted CD8+CD4-CCR7+CD45RA+ naive T cells. The CDR3 region has the DNA TGTGCCAGCAGCCGAGGCCCACTTGACTCCTACGAGCAGTACTTC. This codes for CASSRGPLDSYEQYF.